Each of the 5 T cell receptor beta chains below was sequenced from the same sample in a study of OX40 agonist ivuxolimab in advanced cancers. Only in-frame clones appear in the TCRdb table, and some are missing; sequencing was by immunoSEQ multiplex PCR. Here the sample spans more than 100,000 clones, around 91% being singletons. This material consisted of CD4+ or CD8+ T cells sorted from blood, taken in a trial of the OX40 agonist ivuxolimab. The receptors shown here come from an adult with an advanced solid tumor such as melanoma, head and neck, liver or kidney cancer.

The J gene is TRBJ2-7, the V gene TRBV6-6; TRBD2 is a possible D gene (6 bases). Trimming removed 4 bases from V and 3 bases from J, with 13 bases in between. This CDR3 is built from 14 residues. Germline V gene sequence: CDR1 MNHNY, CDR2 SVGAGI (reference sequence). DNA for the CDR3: TGTGCCAGCAGTTTACCCGGGACTTACTACGAGCAGTACTTC. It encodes CASSLPGTYYEQYF.

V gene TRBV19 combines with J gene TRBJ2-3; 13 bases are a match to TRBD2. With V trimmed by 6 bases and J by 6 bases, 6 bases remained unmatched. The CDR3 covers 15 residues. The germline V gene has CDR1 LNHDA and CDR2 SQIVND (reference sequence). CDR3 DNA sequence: TGTGCCAGTAGGCGTGCGGGACTAGCGGGGGATACGCAGTATTTT. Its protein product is CASRRAGLAGDTQYF.

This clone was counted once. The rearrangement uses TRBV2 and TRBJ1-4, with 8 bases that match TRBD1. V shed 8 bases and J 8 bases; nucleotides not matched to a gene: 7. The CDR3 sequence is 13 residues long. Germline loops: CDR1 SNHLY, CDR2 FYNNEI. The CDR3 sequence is CASSGTGGEKLFF. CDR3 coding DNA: TGTGCCAGCTCCGGGACAGGTGGGGAAAAACTGTTTTTT.

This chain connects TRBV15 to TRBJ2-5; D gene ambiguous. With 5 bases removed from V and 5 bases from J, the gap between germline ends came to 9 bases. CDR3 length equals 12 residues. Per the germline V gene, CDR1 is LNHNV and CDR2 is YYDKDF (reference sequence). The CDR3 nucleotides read TGTGCCACCAGCGCGTATTTGGAGACCCAGTACTTC. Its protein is CATSAYLETQYF.

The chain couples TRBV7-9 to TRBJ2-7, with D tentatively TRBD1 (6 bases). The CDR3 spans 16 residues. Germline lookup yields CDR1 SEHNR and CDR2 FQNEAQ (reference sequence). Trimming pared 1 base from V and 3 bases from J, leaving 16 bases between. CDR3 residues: CASSLGGRGGLYEQYF. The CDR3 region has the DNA TGTGCCAGCAGCTTAGGGGGCAGGGGTGGGCTCTACGAGCAGTACTTC.